This T cell receptor (beta chain) was found in a study of cytomegalovirus exposure and HLA in healthy donors. Findings and limits, study-wide: CMV antigen specificity was confirmed in vitro for three CMV-associated chains. Across HLA loci, a later analysis found differing TCR association rates, with DRB1 most and HLA-C fewest. Reports indicate that TCR beta sequences accurately predicted the HLA-A and HLA-B alleles of most subjects. Earlier results showed most TCR beta V segments being productive about 87% or about 30% of the time.

Details on this clone: Its antigen remains unknown.

CDR1 SGHKS and CDR2 YYEKEE come from the germline V gene (reference sequence). Unmatched junction bases numbered 16, after V lost 2 bases and J lost 5 bases. The CDR3 consists of 19 residues. PCR involved 60 Vbeta and 13 Jbeta primers. TCRdb keeps only in-frame clones here, not all; method: immunoSEQ multiplex PCR. The sample yields about 170,000 clones, 80% seen once. The TCR was taken from a woman aged 50 to 60 in good health and CMV-seropositive. The sample comprised PBMCs. The chain has TRBV5-5 and TRBJ1-4; 9 bases are shared with TRBD1. CDR3 in amino acids: CASSFAGTGYTGQNEKLFF. The CDR3, as DNA: TGTGCCAGCAGCTTTGCCGGGACAGGGTATACAGGCCAGAATGAAAAACTGTTTTTT.